The 29 T cell receptor beta chains listed next were all sequenced from one sample in a study of OX40 agonist ivuxolimab in advanced cancers. Measured with immunoSEQ multiplex PCR; TCRdb has only the in-frame clones, and not every one. The repertoire has about 50,000 clones, over 70% of them found once; the top ten carry about 3.9%. The sequenced sample was CD4+ or CD8+ T cells sorted from blood, obtained in a trial of the OX40 agonist ivuxolimab. Every receptor here comes from an adult with an advanced solid tumor such as melanoma, head and neck, liver or kidney cancer.

V usage is TRBV6-5 and J usage is TRBJ1-4; a possible D gene is TRBD1 (5 bases). Trimming removed 4 bases at V and 10 bases at J, with 19 bases between. Germline V lookup: CDR1 MNHEY, CDR2 SVGAGI. The CDR3 contains 15 residues. CDR3 protein: CASSLKGTSDGKLFF. The CDR3 DNA reads as TGTGCCAGCAGTTTGAAGGGGACCTCGGACGGAAAACTGTTTTTT.

The chain uses TRBV28 and TRBJ1-5; 9 bases map to TRBD1. Per germline, CDR1 MDHEN and CDR2 SYDVKM. The CDR3 is made up of 16 amino acids. After removal of 1 base from V and 5 bases from J, the junction contained 6 bases not matched to a gene. CDR3 residues: CASSLSPRTGDQPQHF. CDR3 bases: TGTGCCAGCAGTTTATCCCCTCGGACAGGGGATCAGCCCCAGCATTTT.

V gene TRBV5-8 combines with J gene TRBJ1-5, with a tentative D call TRBD1 (5 bases). Germline loops: CDR1 SGHTS, CDR2 YDEGEE. Trimming removed 0 bases from V and 4 bases from J, with 5 bases in between. This CDR3 has 13 residues. This CDR3 reads CASSLDRNQPQHF. CDR3 nucleotides: TGTGCCAGCAGCTTGGACAGGAATCAGCCCCAGCATTTT.

This clone was seen more than once but under ten times. J is TRBJ2-3 and V is TRBV4-1; D ambiguous. The V gene's germline CDR1 is MGHRA and CDR2 YSYEKL. V lost 0 bases and J 8 bases, leaving 12 bases between the germline ends. CDR3 length equals 14 residues. CDR3 in amino acids: CASSQEGIGVTQYF. CDR3 DNA: TGCGCCAGCAGCCAAGAGGGGATAGGCGTTACGCAGTATTTT.

DNA of the CDR3: TGTGCCAGCAGTTTCGGAGGGCTCGGAAACACCATATATTTT. It is translated as CASSFGGLGNTIYF. The chain carries TRBV28 and TRBJ1-3; D ambiguous. The CDR3 loop spans 14 amino acids. Germline lookup yields CDR1 MDHEN and CDR2 SYDVKM. Trimming took 3 bases from V and 4 from J, leaving 10 bases between them. Supplemented by reference TRBV28 and TRBJ1-3, the full variable domain reads DVKVTQSSRYLVKRTGEKVFLECVQDMDHENMFWYRQDPGLGLRLIYFSYDVKMKEKGDIPEGYSVSREKKERFSLILESASTNQTSMYLCASSFGGLGNTIYFGEGSWLTVV.

The V call is TRBV19, the J call TRBJ2-1, with TRBD2 matching over 13 bases. The J segment lost 0 bases and the V segment lost 7 bases, leaving 12 bases of the junction unmatched. The CDR3 runs 19 residues. In germline, CDR1 is LNHDA, CDR2 SQIVND (reference sequence). The DNA of the CDR3 is TGTGCCAGTATGCCGACTAGCGGGAGGCTTAGCAGCTCCTACAATGAGCAGTTCTTC. This codes for CASMPTSGRLSSSYNEQFF.

This rearrangement joins TRBV23-1 to TRBJ1-3; no definite D call. TRBV23-1 is designated an ORF whose function remains uncertain. The CDR3 length is 16 residues. V was trimmed by 0 bases and J by 0 bases, leaving 9 bases between them. CDR3 sequence (DNA): TGCGCCAGCAGTCAATCTTCTGTCTTCTCTGGAAACACCATATATTTT. It codes for CASSQSSVFSGNTIYF.

The chain links TRBV9 to TRBJ2-2, with unresolved D. Germline V gene lookup returns CDR1 SGDLS and CDR2 YYNGEE. There are 16 residues in the CDR3. Trimming removed 0 bases at V and 1 base at J, with 10 bases between. This chain's CDR3 is CASSVGPNQNTGELFF. The CDR3 DNA is TGTGCCAGCAGCGTAGGACCAAATCAGAACACCGGGGAGCTGTTTTTT.

This chain connects TRBV5-7 to TRBJ2-2; TRBD1 matches at 12 bases. TRBV5-7 is reported as an ORF; its role is uncertain. Trimming removed 3 bases from V and 6 bases from J; junction bases left unmatched: 3. This CDR3 contains 15 residues. CDR3 residues: CASSSRDRGPGELFF. The CDR3, as DNA: TGTGCCAGCAGCTCCCGGGACAGGGGGCCCGGGGAGCTGTTTTTT.

V usage is TRBV6-5 and J usage is TRBJ1-5, with 9 positions matching TRBD1. The trim removed 2 bases at V and 6 bases at J, leaving 5 bases unmatched. The germline V gene has CDR1 MNHEY and CDR2 SVGAGI. This CDR3 is built from 15 residues. As DNA, the CDR3 is TGTGCCAGCAGTTACGGGGACAGGGACGGTCAGCCCCAGCATTTT. This sequence encodes CASSYGDRDGQPQHF.

This sequence joins TRBV7-9 and TRBJ2-2; 7 bases map to TRBD2. Germline V gene data show CDR1 as SEHNR and CDR2 as FQNEAQ (reference sequence). CDR3 size: 17 residues. Trimming at V came to 0 bases and at J to 4 bases, leaving 8 bases not matched to a gene. Here the CDR3 DNA reads TGTGCCAGCAGCTTAGCGCCTGGCGGGAGAGTCACCGGGGAGCTGTTTTTT. Amino acids: CASSLAPGGRVTGELFF. The full variable domain, rest sourced from reference TRBV7-9 and TRBJ2-2, is DTGVSQNPRHKITKRGQNVTFRCDPISEHNRLYWYRQTLGQGPEFLTYFQNEAQLEKSRLLSDRFSAERPKGSFSTLEIQRTEQGDSAMYLCASSLAPGGRVTGELFFGEGSRLTVL.

The rearrangement joins TRBV27 to TRBJ2-5; tentatively, D is TRBD1 (5 bases). V lost 5 bases to trimming and J lost 4 bases, with 14 bases between them. CDR3 length: 14 amino acids. Germline values: CDR1 MNHEY, CDR2 SMNVEV (reference sequence). The CDR3 nucleotides are TGTGCCAGCAGTGCCAGGGTTGGCCGAGAGACCCAGTACTTC. It yields the protein CASSARVGRETQYF.

The V call is TRBV6-1, the J call TRBJ2-7, with D unclear. Deletions cut 6 bases from V and 1 base from J, with 10 bases between. The germline CDR1 and CDR2 sequences are MNHNS and SASEGT. The CDR3 has 13 residues. CDR3 nucleotide sequence: TGTGCCAGCAGCTTTAGTGATTCCTACGAGCAGTACTTC. Protein: CASSFSDSYEQYF.

The chain has TRBV6-6 and TRBJ1-4; no firm D call. Germline V CDR1 and CDR2: MNHNY, SVGAGI (reference sequence). The CDR3 runs 14 residues. V lost 1 base and J 6 bases, leaving 9 bases between the germline ends. The chain's CDR3 is CASSYYGKDEKLFF. The CDR3 DNA reads TGTGCCAGCAGTTACTACGGTAAAGATGAAAAACTGTTTTTT.

The CDR3 loop is CASSLRPQGHNRETQYF. DNA for the CDR3: TGTGCCAGTAGTCTCCGTCCACAGGGGCATAATAGGGAGACCCAGTACTTC. The chain joins TRBV19 to TRBJ2-5, with 7 bases identical to TRBD1. Germline trimming cut 5 bases from V and 5 bases from J; bases unmatched to any gene: 17. CDR1 is LNHDA and CDR2 is SQIVND in the germline V gene (reference sequence). CDR3 length: 17 amino acids.

The chain employs TRBV28 and TRBJ1-1; 9 bases are a match to TRBD1. In germline, CDR1 is MDHEN, CDR2 SYDVKM. V lost 3 bases and J lost 10; bases outside the gene matches: 15. The CDR3 loop spans 16 amino acids. The CDR3 coding sequence is TGTGCCAGCAGTTTGGGAACAGGGGGCCGGCTGATCGGAGCTTTCTTT. Its protein product is CASSLGTGGRLIGAFF.

The gene calls are TRBV14 and TRBJ2-1; no firm D call. The CDR3 has 15 amino acids. Germline CDR1 SGHDN, CDR2 FVKESK. Trimming removed 1 base at V and 6 bases at J, with 13 bases between. The CDR3 loop is CASSQVRLVINEQFF. The DNA of the CDR3 is TGTGCCAGCAGCCAAGTTCGGCTGGTAATCAATGAGCAGTTCTTC.

The chain links TRBV7-3 to TRBJ2-7; 10 bases are a match to TRBD1. The CDR3 sequence is 15 residues long. The V gene's germline CDR1 is SGHTA and CDR2 FQGTGA. Losses at the gene ends were 3 bases for V and 2 bases for J; bases not matched to a gene: 4. The CDR3 nucleotides are TGTGCCAGCAGCTTCGGGACAGGGGTGGCCTACGAGCAGTACTTC. Its translation: CASSFGTGVAYEQYF.

As concerns this clone: Germline is not matched at one junction end, which may reflect a read error. The V call is TRBV5-3, the J call TRBJ2-1; 7 bases align to TRBD1. TRBV5-3 falls under the ORF class, with uncertain function. This CDR3 is 14 amino acids long. CDR3 sequence (DNA): TGTGCCAGCAGCTTGGAACAGGGGTACAATGAGCAGTTCTTC. Translated: CASSLEQGYNEQFF.

The V call is TRBV10-3, the J call TRBJ2-5, with D possibly matching TRBD2 (8 bases). The CDR3 runs to 15 residues. The V gene lost 0 bases and the J gene lost 5 bases, with 13 bases spanning the gap. Germline loops: CDR1 ENHRY, CDR2 SYGVKD. The CDR3: CAISESGLGGETQYF. In DNA, the CDR3 is TGTGCCATCAGTGAGTCGGGACTAGGGGGCGAGACCCAGTACTTC.

The chain is built from TRBV12-5 and TRBJ1-1, with D unresolved. V lost 0 bases and J lost 2, with 7 bases in between. From germline, CDR1 is LGHNT and CDR2 FRNRAP. The CDR3 covers 14 residues. CDR3 sequence: CASGLVPPNTEAFF. CDR3 bases: TGTGCTAGTGGTTTGGTCCCACCCAACACTGAAGCTTTCTTT.

J is TRBJ2-5 and V is TRBV7-9; D perhaps matches TRBD2 (6 bases). The CDR3 loop spans 16 amino acids. V lost 1 base to trimming and J lost 4 bases, with 16 bases between them. Germline values: CDR1 SEHNR, CDR2 FQNEAQ (reference sequence). Here the CDR3 reads CASSLEEGTIRETQYF. CDR3 in DNA: TGTGCCAGCAGCTTAGAGGAGGGAACGATCCGAGAGACCCAGTACTTC.

The V and J genes are TRBV29-1 and TRBJ2-7, with 9 positions matching TRBD2. The CDR3 has 15 amino acids. CDR1 is SQVTM and CDR2 is ANQGSEA in the germline V gene. V was clipped by 5 bases and J by 6 bases; unmatched bases: 14. As DNA, the CDR3 is TGCAGCGTTAGAACTAGCGGGTCCTCTCCCTCCGAGCAGTACTTC. This translates into CSVRTSGSSPSEQYF.

The V and J genes are TRBV10-1 and TRBJ1-1; D is unresolved. Germline V gives CDR1 WNHNN, CDR2 SYGVQD (reference sequence). With 4 bases removed from V and 1 base from J, the gap between germline ends came to 10 bases. This CDR3 contains 14 residues. The CDR3 DNA sequence: TGCGCCAGCAGTGTCGACACGGGGAACACTGAAGCTTTCTTT. Amino acid sequence: CASSVDTGNTEAFF.

This CDR3 reads CASSGGLAGGEQYF. As DNA, the CDR3 is TGTGCCAGCAGCGGGGGACTAGCAGGGGGCGAGCAGTACTTC. This chain joins TRBV7-9 and TRBJ2-7, with 9 positions matching TRBD2. J lost 6 bases, V lost 5 bases, and 8 bases had no gene match. The CDR3 totals 14 residues. The V gene's germline CDR1 is SEHNR and CDR2 FQNEAQ (reference sequence).

The V and J genes are TRBV5-4 and TRBJ1-2; maybe TRBD1 (6 bases). CDR3 size: 16 residues. CDR1 is SGHNT, CDR2 YYREEE, per germline (reference sequence). V lost 0 bases, J lost 0 bases, and 12 bases lay in between. In DNA, the CDR3 is TGTGCCAGCAGCTTGGTTGGGGCAGGGGCTAACTATGGCTACACCTTC. Its protein product is CASSLVGAGANYGYTF.

The J gene is TRBJ2-1, the V gene TRBV4-1; TRBD1 matches 10 bases. V lost 0 bases to trimming and J lost 1 base; unmatched junction nucleotides: 6. The CDR3 sequence is 18 residues long. CDR1 is MGHRA, CDR2 YSYEKL, per germline. The CDR3 DNA reads TGCGCCAGCAGCCAAGATCACGGACAGGGGGTATCCTACAATGAGCAGTTCTTC. Translating it yields CASSQDHGQGVSYNEQFF.

The V call is TRBV18, the J call TRBJ2-7; the D gene is possibly TRBD1 (5 bases). Trimming left V 0 bases short and J 0 bases short, with 12 bases between. Germline V gives CDR1 KGHSH, CDR2 LQKENI. The CDR3 has 16 amino acids. The CDR3, as DNA: TGTGCCAGCTCACCACCGAATACAGGAGTCTCCTACGAGCAGTACTTC. This translates into CASSPPNTGVSYEQYF.

This chain connects TRBV27 to TRBJ2-7; TRBD2 aligns across 12 bases. This CDR3 spans 14 amino acids. With 5 bases clipped from V and 7 bases from J, the junction kept 6 bases outside the gene matches. CDR1 and CDR2 (germline): MNHEY, SMNVEV (reference sequence). The chain's CDR3 is CASSRGLAGREQYF. For the CDR3, the DNA is TGTGCCAGCAGTCGCGGACTAGCGGGACGGGAGCAGTACTTC.